This T cell receptor (beta chain) was documented in a study of cytomegalovirus exposure and HLA in healthy donors. About the research overall: Early release data held around 82 million unique TCRs from HLA-typed donors.

This clone showed up just a few times. Its matching antigen is unknown. The PCR made use of 60 Vbeta and 13 Jbeta primers. Libraries were prepared by immunoSEQ multiplex PCR; TCRdb keeps only in-frame clonotypes and omits some of them. The sample holds more than 95,000 clones, more than 65% seen once. Study outcomes and limitations: By a later analysis, the bulk of CMV-associated TCR beta chains appeared HLA-restricted. From TCR beta sequences, most subjects' HLA-A and HLA-B alleles were reportedly predicted accurately.

The TCR sequence derives from a man younger than 30 in good health and CMV-seronegative. The sample was PBMCs.

The CDR3 loop reads CASRVPGANVLTF. In DNA form, the CDR3 reads TGTGCCTCCCGGGTTCCTGGGGCCAACGTCCTGACTTTC. The rearrangement joins TRBV13 to TRBJ2-6, with D unclear. V lost 11 bases, J lost 2 bases, and 10 bases lay in between. Germline V gene lookup returns CDR1 PRHDT and CDR2 FYEKMQ (reference sequence). The length of the CDR3 is 13 residues.